These 19 T cell receptor beta chains were sequenced from one sample in a study of cytotoxic CD8 clonotypes in ibrutinib-treated CLL. The protocol was immunoSEQ multiplex PCR, while the TCRdb copy is restricted to in-frame clones and leaves out a portion. The data show 65,000 to 85,000 clones, approximately 87% seen once. Sample: PBMCs, taken after 24 months of ibrutinib treatment. The receptors here all came from a human donor with chronic lymphocytic leukemia.

The chain links TRBV5-5 to TRBJ1-3; the D is unclear. The CDR3 extends over 15 amino acids. Looked up from germline, CDR1 is SGHKS and CDR2 is YYEKEE (reference sequence). Trimming left V 5 bases short and J 3 bases short, with 15 bases between. In DNA form, the CDR3 reads TGTGCCAGCAGGGGAGGTGCGGACGGTGGAAACACCATATATTTT. Its protein is CASRGGADGGNTIYF.

The V and J genes are TRBV18 and TRBJ1-3; D is possibly TRBD1 (5 bases). The germline CDR1 and CDR2 sequences are KGHSH and LQKENI. The CDR3 length is 18 residues. The germline V and J ends were trimmed by 1 base and 0 bases, with 16 bases remaining between them. CDR3 sequence: CASSPQGQSLSSGNTIYF. The DNA of the CDR3 is TGTGCCAGCTCACCACAGGGGCAATCCCTCAGCTCTGGAAACACCATATATTTT.

This clone was seen a single time. The chain is built from TRBV11-2 and TRBJ2-7, with D uncertain. V lost 0 bases, J lost 4 bases, and 13 bases lay in between. CDR3 length equals 15 residues. The germline V gene has CDR1 SGHAT and CDR2 FQNNGV. This CDR3 is CASSLDRSKTYEQYF. The CDR3 coding sequence is TGTGCCAGCAGCTTAGATCGGAGCAAAACTTACGAGCAGTACTTC. The variable domain in full, with the rest retrieved from reference TRBV11-2 and TRBJ2-7, is EAGVAQSPRYKIIEKRQSVAFWCNPISGHATLYWYQQILGQGPKLLIQFQNNGVVDDSQLPKDRFSAERLKGVDSTLKIQPAKLEDSAVYLCASSLDRSKTYEQYFGPGTRLTVT.

The rearrangement joins TRBV5-1 to TRBJ2-1; D gene unclear. Trimming stripped 4 bases from V and 2 bases from J, with 13 bases between. The length of the CDR3 is 15 residues. Germline V lookup: CDR1 SGHRS, CDR2 YFSETQ. The CDR3 here is CASSPWPETYNEQFF. The CDR3 region has the DNA TGCGCCAGCAGCCCCTGGCCGGAAACCTACAATGAGCAGTTCTTC. Complete variable domain (other parts from reference TRBV5-1 and TRBJ2-1): KAGVTQTPRYLIKTRGQQVTLSCSPISGHRSVSWYQQTPGQGLQFLFEYFSETQRNKGNFPGRFSGRQFSNSRSEMNVSTLELGDSALYLCASSPWPETYNEQFFGPGTRLTVL.

The chain combines TRBV5-1 with TRBJ2-7, with TRBD2 matching 8 bases. There are 15 residues in the CDR3. J was trimmed by 0 bases and V by 2 bases; bases with no gene match: 4. The germline CDR1 and CDR2 sequences are SGHRS and YFSETQ. The CDR3 loop is CASSFTGTSSYEQYF. CDR3 nucleotides: TGCGCCAGCAGCTTCACCGGGACTAGCTCCTACGAGCAGTACTTC.

This chain joins TRBV30 and TRBJ2-5; 7 bases map to TRBD1. Germline lookup yields CDR1 GTSNPN and CDR2 SVGIG (reference sequence). The CDR3 has 13 amino acids. The ends lost 7 bases at V and 7 bases at J; junction bases unmatched: 12. The CDR3 coding sequence is TGTGCCTCAAAACACGGGACAGATGCGACCCAGTACTTC. Residues: CASKHGTDATQYF.

Ten or more counts support this clone. The chain couples TRBV28 to TRBJ1-5, with D unresolved. The ends were cut back, 4 bases at V and 1 base at J, with 8 bases in the middle. CDR1 and CDR2 from the germline V gene are MDHEN and SYDVKM. CDR3 size: 14 residues. The CDR3 loop reads CASSSLNSNQPQHF. The CDR3 DNA sequence: TGTGCCAGCAGTTCTCTTAACAGCAATCAGCCCCAGCATTTT.

This clone was recorded only once. V is TRBV19 and J is TRBJ2-3; TRBD1 agrees at 7 bases. With 3 bases clipped from V and 6 bases from J, the junction kept 6 bases outside the gene matches. CDR1 LNHDA and CDR2 SQIVND come from the germline V gene (reference sequence). The CDR3 extends over 14 amino acids. The CDR3 DNA reads as TGTGCCAGTAGTATCCCCTGGGACAGTGATACGCAGTATTTT. It encodes CASSIPWDSDTQYF.

This clone was seen a few times. The rearrangement joins TRBV7-3 to TRBJ2-1; D is ambiguous. This CDR3 has 14 amino acids. The V end was cut by 5 bases, the J end by 8 bases, with 16 bases between. Germline V gene sequence: CDR1 SGHTA, CDR2 FQGTGA. The CDR3 DNA sequence: TGTGCCAGCAGCCCCACCCTCAGTGGCCATGAGCAGTTCTTC. Translation: CASSPTLSGHEQFF.

The J gene is TRBJ2-7, the V gene TRBV29-1; the D is unclear. From germline, CDR1 is SQVTM and CDR2 ANQGSEA. Trimming left V 7 bases short and J 5 bases short, with 12 bases between. This CDR3 comprises 11 residues. The CDR3 sequence is CSAVGFHEQYF. The CDR3 DNA reads TGCAGCGCCGTGGGGTTCCACGAGCAGTACTTC.

The chain has TRBV4-2 and TRBJ2-5; the match to TRBD2 covers 10 bases. J lost 1 base, V lost 1 base, and 0 bases had no gene match. Germline values: CDR1 LGHNA, CDR2 YNFKEQ. This CDR3 has 15 amino acids. This chain's CDR3 is CASSQGTSGQETQYF. The CDR3 DNA is TGTGCCAGCAGCCAAGGGACTAGCGGCCAAGAGACCCAGTACTTC.

The chain joins TRBV5-8 to TRBJ2-3; 8 nucleotides align to TRBD2. Germline V CDR1 and CDR2: SGHTS, YDEGEE. Losses at the gene ends were 5 bases for V and 1 base for J; bases not matched to a gene: 3. CDR3 size: 14 residues. CDR3: CASSRLARTDTQYF. The DNA for the CDR3 is TGTGCCAGCAGTCGACTAGCGCGCACAGATACGCAGTATTTT. Using reference TRBV5-8 and TRBJ2-3 for the parts outside the CDR3, the full variable domain is EAGVTQSPTHLIKTRGQQATLRCSPISGHTSVYWYQQALGLGLQFLLWYDEGEERNRGNFPPRFSGRQFPNYSSELNVNALELEDSALYLCASSRLARTDTQYFGPGTRLTVL.

V and J are TRBV2 and TRBJ2-2; perhaps D is TRBD1 or TRBD2 (5 bases each). Germline CDR1 is SNHLY and CDR2 is FYNNEI. Trimming stripped 6 bases from V and 8 bases from J, with 19 bases between. The CDR3 runs to 15 residues. The CDR3 protein is CASREGTDRAGELFF. DNA of the CDR3: TGTGCCAGCAGAGAGGGGACCGACAGAGCGGGGGAGCTGTTTTTT.

The sample holds a few counts of this clone. The chain employs TRBV5-1 and TRBJ2-2, with D perhaps being TRBD1 or TRBD2 (5 bases each). The CDR3 runs to 17 residues. Trimming stripped 6 bases from V and 4 bases from J, with 22 bases between. Germline lookup yields CDR1 SGHRS and CDR2 YFSETQ. In DNA form, the CDR3 reads TGCGCCAGCACCAGCCGGTCTGGGGGAAGTGCCACCGGGGAGCTGTTTTTT. Amino acids: CASTSRSGGSATGELFF.

The chain links TRBV5-4 to TRBJ1-2, with a tentative D call TRBD1 (5 bases). The length of the CDR3 is 13 residues. Trimming shortened V by 4 bases and J by 4 bases, and 11 bases separated the two germline ends. In germline, CDR1 is SGHNT, CDR2 YYREEE (reference sequence). CDR3 DNA sequence: TGTGCCAGCAGCCAATCAGGGAGCTATGGCTACACCTTC. It is translated as CASSQSGSYGYTF.

The chain is built from TRBV28 and TRBJ2-3; the D call may be TRBD1 or TRBD2 (5 bases each). Germline V gene lookup returns CDR1 MDHEN and CDR2 SYDVKM. The CDR3 is 14 amino acids. The V end lost 4 bases, the J end lost 8 bases, and 16 bases lay between the germline ends. CDR3 sequence reads: CASSSGTLVVTQYF. CDR3 coding DNA: TGTGCCAGCAGTTCCGGGACCCTAGTCGTTACGCAGTATTTT.

This clone was seen a single time. This rearrangement joins TRBV2 to TRBJ2-5; D assignment may be TRBD1 or TRBD2 (7 bases each). Germline V gene lookup returns CDR1 SNHLY and CDR2 FYNNEI. The CDR3 contains 15 residues. V was cut by 3 bases and J by 5 bases, with 16 bases left in between. The CDR3 here is CASSDRAQGGETQYF. DNA for the CDR3: TGTGCCAGCAGTGATAGGGCCCAGGGGGGGGAGACCCAGTACTTC. Full variable domain (missing parts from reference TRBV2 and TRBJ2-5): EPEVTQTPSHQVTQMGQEVILRCVPISNHLYFYWYRQILGQKVEFLVSFYNNEISEKSEIFDDQFSVERPDGSNFTLKIRSTKLEDSAMYFCASSDRAQGGETQYFGPGTRLLVL.

The rearrangement uses TRBV6-5 and TRBJ1-5; 8 nucleotides align to TRBD1. The CDR3 has 15 amino acids. V dropped 6 bases and J dropped 6; count of bases not matched to a gene: 10. In germline, CDR1 is MNHEY, CDR2 SVGAGI. The CDR3: CASSSGQAGGQPQHF. In DNA, the CDR3 is TGTGCCAGCAGCTCGGGACAGGCGGGGGGTCAGCCCCAGCATTTT.

The genes are TRBV5-6 and TRBJ2-1; possibly TRBD2 for D (5 bases). The germline CDR1 and CDR2 sequences are SGHDT and YYEEEE. Trimming removed 2 bases from V and 3 bases from J, with 9 bases in between. The CDR3 extends over 14 amino acids. CDR3 in amino acids: CASSLGGSYNEQFF. In DNA form, the CDR3 reads TGTGCCAGCAGCTTAGGTGGGAGCTACAATGAGCAGTTCTTC.